These 22 T cell receptor beta chains were all obtained from the same sample, sequenced in a study of cytomegalovirus exposure and HLA in healthy donors. PCR amplification relied on 60 Vbeta primers (plus 13 Jbeta primers). Here immunoSEQ multiplex PCR was the method, and the copy in TCRdb shows in-frame clones only, minus some. Of 150,000 to 200,000 clones listed, 75% are singletons. Source material: PBMCs. Receptor source: a woman in her 40s in good health and CMV-seropositive.

The gene calls are TRBV28 and TRBJ2-7; a possible D gene is TRBD2 (5 bases). The V and J ends lost 5 bases and 1 base respectively, with 15 bases between them. Per the germline V gene, CDR1 is MDHEN and CDR2 is SYDVKM. This CDR3 is 15 amino acids long. The CDR3 DNA reads as TGTGCCAGCAGTCCCTCCAGCGGATCTTCCTACGAGCAGTACTTC. Its protein product is CASSPSSGSSYEQYF.

The sample holds a few counts of this clone. The rearrangement links TRBV28 to TRBJ1-4; D may be TRBD1 (6 bases). Germline V lookup: CDR1 MDHEN, CDR2 SYDVKM. The CDR3 totals 13 residues. Trimming pared 7 bases from V and 3 bases from J, leaving 9 bases between. CDR3 nucleotide sequence: TGTGCCAGCACGACAGGCGCTAATGAAAAACTGTTTTTT. As protein: CASTTGANEKLFF.

This clone was seen only once. The V gene is TRBV10-3, the J gene TRBJ2-7, with unresolved D. This CDR3 region has 12 residues. Germline V gene data show CDR1 as ENHRY and CDR2 as SYGVKD. Trimming removed 2 bases at V and 3 bases at J, with 5 bases between. The CDR3 sequence is CAISETGYEQYF. In nucleotides, the CDR3 is TGTGCCATCAGTGAGACGGGCTACGAGCAGTACTTC.

This chain links TRBV28 with TRBJ1-2; the match to TRBD1 covers 7 bases. After removal of 3 bases from V and 8 bases from J, the junction contained 9 bases not matched to a gene. CDR1 and CDR2 (germline): MDHEN, SYDVKM. This CDR3 has 14 amino acids. CDR3 loop: CASSLSRGQRGYTF. The DNA of the CDR3 is TGTGCCAGCAGTTTGTCAAGGGGGCAAAGGGGCTACACCTTC.

This clone was detected only once. The chain employs TRBV7-2 and TRBJ1-2; possibly TRBD1 for D (5 bases). Germline-derived CDR1 and CDR2 are SGHTA and FQGNSA. The V end was cut by 1 base, the J end by 2 bases, with 5 bases between. This CDR3 is 13 amino acids long. The CDR3: CASSLGTNYGYTF. The CDR3, as DNA: TGTGCCAGCAGCTTAGGGACAAACTATGGCTACACCTTC.

The V and J genes are TRBV15 and TRBJ2-3; TRBD1 is a possible D gene (6 bases). V was clipped by 5 bases and J by 4 bases, with 16 bases between them. Germline V gene sequence: CDR1 LNHNV, CDR2 YYDKDF (reference sequence). CDR3 size: 15 residues. The CDR3 sequence: CATSPHTGSSDTQYF. In nucleotides, the CDR3 is TGTGCCACCAGCCCCCACACAGGGTCGTCAGATACGCAGTATTTT. The complete variable domain, with remaining parts taken from reference TRBV15 and TRBJ2-3, reads DAMVIQNPRYQVTQFGKPVTLSCSQTLNHNVMYWYQQKSSQAPKLLFHYYDKDFNNEADTPDNFQSRRPNTSFCFLDIRSPGLGDTAMYLCATSPHTGSSDTQYFGPGTRLTVL.

The V and J genes are TRBV15 and TRBJ1-3, with D tentatively TRBD1 (5 bases). The CDR3 covers 17 residues. Germline V lookup: CDR1 LNHNV, CDR2 YYDKDF (reference sequence). The V and J ends lost 0 bases and 3 bases respectively, with 15 bases between them. This CDR3 is CATSRDRVGEGGNTIYF. The DNA of the CDR3 is TGTGCCACCAGCAGAGATCGAGTAGGGGAGGGTGGAAACACCATATATTTT. The variable domain in full, completed from reference TRBV15 and TRBJ1-3, reads DAMVIQNPRYQVTQFGKPVTLSCSQTLNHNVMYWYQQKSSQAPKLLFHYYDKDFNNEADTPDNFQSRRPNTSFCFLDIRSPGLGDTAMYLCATSRDRVGEGGNTIYFGEGSWLTVV.

The chain links TRBV28 to TRBJ2-6; D is perhaps TRBD1 (6 bases). Germline V gives CDR1 MDHEN, CDR2 SYDVKM. The CDR3 is 13 amino acids. Trimming pared 2 bases from V and 12 bases from J, leaving 11 bases between. The CDR3 loop reads CASSLLQGSVLTF. The CDR3 DNA follows: TGTGCCAGCAGTTTACTCCAGGGGAGCGTCCTGACTTTC.

This clone was counted a few times. CDR3 nucleotides: TGTGCCAGTAGTATAGGACTAGCGGGAGAGCAGTACTTC. Its protein is CASSIGLAGEQYF. The chain is built from TRBV19 and TRBJ2-7; 11 bases agree with TRBD2. The CDR3 sequence is 13 residues long. After removal of 1 base from V and 7 bases from J, the junction contained 0 bases not matched to a gene. From germline, CDR1 is LNHDA and CDR2 SQIVND (reference sequence).

The CDR3 loop is CASSYSGYGNQPQHF. The CDR3 DNA follows: TGTGCCAGCAGTTATTCAGGATATGGCAATCAGCCCCAGCATTTT. The V and J genes are TRBV6-5 and TRBJ1-5; D call uncertain. This CDR3 is built from 15 residues. Germline assignment: CDR1 MNHEY and CDR2 SVGAGI. V lost 3 bases to trimming and J lost 2 bases, with 11 bases between them.

V gene TRBV4-1 combines with J gene TRBJ2-6, with 10 bases lining up with TRBD1. The CDR3 has 18 residues. Losses at the gene ends were 2 bases for V and 4 bases for J; bases not matched to a gene: 8. In germline, CDR1 is MGHRA, CDR2 YSYEKL. This CDR3 is CASSQPGQGPLGANVLTF. CDR3 nucleotide sequence: TGCGCCAGCAGCCAACCGGGACAGGGGCCTCTGGGGGCCAACGTCCTGACTTTC.

J is TRBJ2-1 and V is TRBV11-2; 8 bases fit TRBD2. Germline CDR1 and CDR2: SGHAT and FQNNGV. Unmatched junction bases numbered 13, after V lost 3 bases and J lost 6 bases. This CDR3 is 17 amino acids long. The CDR3 reads CASSFPFLAGLSNEQFF. CDR3 coding DNA: TGTGCCAGCAGCTTTCCCTTTCTAGCGGGTCTCAGCAATGAGCAGTTCTTC.

In its sample, this clone was seen a few times. This sample also contains other DNA sequences that code for the same CDR3. The V and J genes are TRBV11-2 and TRBJ2-5, with 7 bases that match TRBD1. The CDR3 sequence is 14 residues long. Germline trimming cut 6 bases from V and 1 base from J; bases unmatched to any gene: 5. Germline values: CDR1 SGHAT, CDR2 FQNNGV. The CDR3 loop is CASSRGQLQETQYF. The CDR3 coding sequence is TGTGCCAGCAGTCGGGGACAGCTCCAAGAGACCCAGTACTTC.

The rearrangement links TRBV4-1 to TRBJ2-3, with 9 bases identical to TRBD1. The J segment lost 3 bases and the V segment lost 3 bases, leaving 4 bases of the junction unmatched. Germline CDR1 MGHRA, CDR2 YSYEKL. The CDR3 consists of 15 residues. This CDR3 reads CASSQGQGMTDTQYF. The CDR3 coding sequence is TGCGCCAGCAGCCAGGGACAGGGTATGACAGATACGCAGTATTTT.

This clone was counted between two and nine times. The rearrangement links TRBV2 to TRBJ2-5; 8 positions agree with TRBD1. The V gene end was trimmed by 2 bases and the J gene end by 1 base; junction bases not matched to a gene: 6. CDR1 and CDR2 from the germline V gene are SNHLY and FYNNEI. This CDR3 region has 16 residues. The DNA for the CDR3 is TGTGCCAGCAGTGAAATTGGACAGGGACTCCAAGAGACCCAGTACTTC. The encoded protein is CASSEIGQGLQETQYF.

The chain combines TRBV6-1 with TRBJ1-3; 10 bases match TRBD1. The CDR3 covers 15 residues. Germline CDR1 reads MNHNS; CDR2 reads SASEGT. Losses at the gene ends were 5 bases for V and 3 bases for J; bases not matched to a gene: 4. CDR3 sequence: CASSRTGGGGNTIYF. The DNA of the CDR3 is TGTGCCAGCAGTAGGACAGGGGGAGGTGGAAACACCATATATTTT.

The chain employs TRBV21-1 and TRBJ2-1; whether TRBD1, the table's D call, matches the DNA was not checked. TRBV21-1 is annotated as a pseudogene. The CDR3 consists of 19 residues. Here the CDR3 reads CASSNPGQTYSYSYNEQFF. DNA of the CDR3: TGTGCCAGCAGCAATCCGGGACAGACGTATTCTTACTCCTACAATGAGCAGTTCTTC.

The gene calls are TRBV2 and TRBJ2-5; TRBD1 agrees at 10 bases. Germline V gives CDR1 SNHLY, CDR2 FYNNEI. The CDR3 totals 14 residues. J lost 7 bases, V lost 6 bases, and 8 bases had no gene match. DNA of the CDR3: TGTGCCAGCAGGAGACAGGGGGCGCGGGGGACCCAGTACTTC. Translation gives CASRRQGARGTQYF.

This chain uses TRBV9 with TRBJ2-5, with D perhaps TRBD1 (6 bases). Gene TRBJ2-7 matches the end of the DNA better, so the J call may be wrong. The CDR3 is 14 residues long. In germline, CDR1 is SGDLS, CDR2 YYNGEE. This CDR3 is CASSFSTGPYEQYF. CDR3 nucleotide sequence: TGTGCCAGCAGCTTTTCGACAGGCCCCTACGAGCAGTACTTC.

In its sample, this clone was seen once. The rearrangement uses TRBV6-5 and TRBJ2-1, with D perhaps matching TRBD2 (5 bases). The CDR3 is made up of 15 amino acids. Germline V gives CDR1 MNHEY, CDR2 SVGAGI. V gave up 6 bases and J gave up 7 bases, with 19 bases separating them. The CDR3 reads CASSLGLLFGNEQFF. DNA for the CDR3: TGTGCCAGCAGCCTCGGACTCCTCTTCGGGAATGAGCAGTTCTTC.

This chain connects TRBV29-1 to TRBJ2-3; maybe TRBD2 (6 bases). In germline, CDR1 is SQVTM, CDR2 ANQGSEA. This CDR3 has 15 amino acids. Deletions cut 4 bases from V and 2 bases from J, with 16 bases between. The CDR3 region has the DNA TGCAGCGTTGGGGCGAGCGGGTTTCTCACAGATACGCAGTATTTT. This translates into CSVGASGFLTDTQYF.

The chain couples TRBV4-1 to TRBJ2-6; perhaps TRBD2 as D (5 bases). The CDR3 has 15 residues. The V gene lost 6 bases and the J gene lost 2 bases, with 11 bases spanning the gap. Germline V lookup: CDR1 MGHRA, CDR2 YSYEKL. The DNA for the CDR3 is TGCGCCAGCAGTCGTGAGGGCACTGGGGCCAACGTCCTGACTTTC. Translated: CASSREGTGANVLTF.